This TCR beta chain is drawn from a study of identical twins. Each CDR3 protein gets one entry after TCRdb re-called the 5' RACE reads with MiXCR. The sample has 450,000 to 650,000 distinct CDR3 sequences, roughly 15% seen once. CDR1 and CDR2 (germline): SGHVS, FQNEAQ. CDR3 length: 14 residues. Germline trimming cut 5 bases from V and 6 bases from J; bases unmatched to any gene: 3. These data also featured in a second study, about yellow fever vaccine responses in identical twins.

Sequencing was done on a sample of CD4+ T cells sorted from blood. The receptor was isolated from a woman between 18 and 29 years old in good health. The rearrangement joins TRBV7-8 to TRBJ2-2, with TRBD2 identical over 10 bases. CDR3 protein: CASSQREGSGELFF. The CDR3 DNA follows: TGTGCCAGCAGCCAGCGGGAGGGTTCCGGGGAGCTGTTTTTT.